A selection of T cell receptor beta chains follows, all from one sample in a study of OX40 agonist ivuxolimab in advanced cancers. Libraries were prepared by immunoSEQ multiplex PCR; TCRdb keeps only in-frame clonotypes and omits some of them. The repertoire holds about 70,000 clones, with 89% as singletons. Here the sequenced sample was CD4+ or CD8+ T cells sorted from blood, taken in a trial of the OX40 agonist ivuxolimab. Receptors were obtained from an adult with an advanced solid tumor such as melanoma, head and neck, liver or kidney cancer. Both conserved end residues are part of each CDR3. A D gene is named only where the DNA matches it firmly.

V,J,D,CDR3
TRBV5-1,TRBJ2-1,-,CASSLASPGGPQFF
TRBV4-1,TRBJ2-2,TRBD1,CASSPRQGIGTGELFF
TRBV19,TRBJ1-1,TRBD1,CASIRTGPFEAFF
TRBV5-1,TRBJ2-5,-,CASSLAGVQETQYF
TRBV2,TRBJ1-1,TRBD1,CASSLWTGRDTEAFF
TRBV15,TRBJ1-4,-,CATSSFNPEKLFF
TRBV4-1,TRBJ1-1,-,CASSQVPGGANTEAFF
TRBV18,TRBJ2-7,TRBD2,CASSKDSGETREQYF
TRBV10-3,TRBJ1-1,-,CAISESKMKAFF
TRBV25-1,TRBJ1-2,-,CASSDPTAKGYTF
TRBV11-2,TRBJ2-7,TRBD1,CASSLVSGTGVYEQYF
TRBV19,TRBJ1-1,TRBD1,CASSSDRGVLASTEAFF
TRBV5-1,TRBJ1-1,-,CASSLTATGTEAFF
TRBV5-1,TRBJ2-2,-,CASYPTGDTGELFF
TRBV19,TRBJ2-7,TRBD1,CASRGQGNPEQYF
TRBV4-2,TRBJ2-7,-,CASSQAVGNSYEQYF
TRBV5-1,TRBJ2-5,TRBD1,CASSPRQGFQETQYF